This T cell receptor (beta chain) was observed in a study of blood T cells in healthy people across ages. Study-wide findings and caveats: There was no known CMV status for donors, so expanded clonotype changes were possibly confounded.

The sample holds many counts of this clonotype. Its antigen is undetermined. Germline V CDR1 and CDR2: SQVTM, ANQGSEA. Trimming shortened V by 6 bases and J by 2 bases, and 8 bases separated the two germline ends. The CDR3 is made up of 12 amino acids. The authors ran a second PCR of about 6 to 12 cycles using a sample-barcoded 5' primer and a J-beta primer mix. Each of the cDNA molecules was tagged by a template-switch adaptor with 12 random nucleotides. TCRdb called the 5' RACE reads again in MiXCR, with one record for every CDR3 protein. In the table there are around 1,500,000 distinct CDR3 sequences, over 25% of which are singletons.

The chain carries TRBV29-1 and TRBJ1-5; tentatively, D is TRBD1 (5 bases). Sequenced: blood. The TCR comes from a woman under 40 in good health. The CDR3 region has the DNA TGCAGCGTCAGGGACGGCAATCAGCCCCAGCATTTT. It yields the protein CSVRDGNQPQHF.